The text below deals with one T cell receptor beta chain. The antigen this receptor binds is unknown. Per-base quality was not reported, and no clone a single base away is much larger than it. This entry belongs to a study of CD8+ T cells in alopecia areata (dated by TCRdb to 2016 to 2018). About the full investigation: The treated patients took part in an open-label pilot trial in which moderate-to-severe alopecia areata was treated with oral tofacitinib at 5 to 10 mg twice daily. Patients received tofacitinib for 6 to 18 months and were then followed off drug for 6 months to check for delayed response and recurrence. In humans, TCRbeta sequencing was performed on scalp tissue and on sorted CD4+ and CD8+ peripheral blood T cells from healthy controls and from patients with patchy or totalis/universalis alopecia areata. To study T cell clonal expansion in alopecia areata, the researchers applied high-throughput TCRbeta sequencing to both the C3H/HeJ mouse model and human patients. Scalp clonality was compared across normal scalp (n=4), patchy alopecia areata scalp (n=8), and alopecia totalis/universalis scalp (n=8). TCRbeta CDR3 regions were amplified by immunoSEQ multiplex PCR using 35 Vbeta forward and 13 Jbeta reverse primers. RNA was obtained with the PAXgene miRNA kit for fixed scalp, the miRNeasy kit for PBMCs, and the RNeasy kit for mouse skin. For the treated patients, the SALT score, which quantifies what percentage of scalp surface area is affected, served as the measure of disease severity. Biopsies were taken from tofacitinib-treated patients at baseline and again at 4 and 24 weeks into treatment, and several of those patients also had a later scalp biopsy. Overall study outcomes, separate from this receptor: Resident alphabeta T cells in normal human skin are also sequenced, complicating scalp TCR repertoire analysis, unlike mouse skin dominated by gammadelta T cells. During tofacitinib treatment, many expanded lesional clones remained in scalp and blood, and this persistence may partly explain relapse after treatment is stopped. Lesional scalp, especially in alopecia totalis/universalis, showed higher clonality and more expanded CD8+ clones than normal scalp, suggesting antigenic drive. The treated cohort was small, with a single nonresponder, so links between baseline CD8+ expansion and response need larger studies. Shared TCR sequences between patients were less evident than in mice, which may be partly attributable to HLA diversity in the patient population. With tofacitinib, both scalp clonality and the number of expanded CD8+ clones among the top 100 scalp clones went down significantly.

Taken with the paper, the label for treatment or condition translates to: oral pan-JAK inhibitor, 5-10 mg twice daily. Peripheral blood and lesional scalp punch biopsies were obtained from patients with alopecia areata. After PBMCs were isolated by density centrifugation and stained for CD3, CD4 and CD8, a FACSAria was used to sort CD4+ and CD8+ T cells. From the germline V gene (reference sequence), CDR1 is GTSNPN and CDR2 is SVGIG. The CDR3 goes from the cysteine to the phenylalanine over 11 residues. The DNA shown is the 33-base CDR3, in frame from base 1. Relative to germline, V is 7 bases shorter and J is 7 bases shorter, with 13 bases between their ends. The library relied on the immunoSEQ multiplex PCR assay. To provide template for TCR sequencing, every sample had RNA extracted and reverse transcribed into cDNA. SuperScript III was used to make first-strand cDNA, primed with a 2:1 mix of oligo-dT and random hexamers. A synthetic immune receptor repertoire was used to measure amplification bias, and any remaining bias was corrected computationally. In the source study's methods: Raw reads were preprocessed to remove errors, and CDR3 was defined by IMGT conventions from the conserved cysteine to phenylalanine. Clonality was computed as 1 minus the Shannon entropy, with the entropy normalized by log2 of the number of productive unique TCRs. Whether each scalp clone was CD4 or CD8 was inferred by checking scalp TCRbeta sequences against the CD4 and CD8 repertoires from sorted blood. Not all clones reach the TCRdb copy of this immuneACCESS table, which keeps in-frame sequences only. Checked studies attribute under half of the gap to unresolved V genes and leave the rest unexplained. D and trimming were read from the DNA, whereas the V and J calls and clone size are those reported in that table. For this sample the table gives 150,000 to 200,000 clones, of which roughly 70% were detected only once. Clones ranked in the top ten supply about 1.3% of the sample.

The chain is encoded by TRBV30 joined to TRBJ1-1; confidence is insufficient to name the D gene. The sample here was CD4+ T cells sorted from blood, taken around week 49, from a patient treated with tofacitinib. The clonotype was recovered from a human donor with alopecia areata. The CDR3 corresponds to CASRRENEAFF. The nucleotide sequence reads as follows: TGTGCCTCCCGGAGAGAGAATGAAGCTTTCTTT.